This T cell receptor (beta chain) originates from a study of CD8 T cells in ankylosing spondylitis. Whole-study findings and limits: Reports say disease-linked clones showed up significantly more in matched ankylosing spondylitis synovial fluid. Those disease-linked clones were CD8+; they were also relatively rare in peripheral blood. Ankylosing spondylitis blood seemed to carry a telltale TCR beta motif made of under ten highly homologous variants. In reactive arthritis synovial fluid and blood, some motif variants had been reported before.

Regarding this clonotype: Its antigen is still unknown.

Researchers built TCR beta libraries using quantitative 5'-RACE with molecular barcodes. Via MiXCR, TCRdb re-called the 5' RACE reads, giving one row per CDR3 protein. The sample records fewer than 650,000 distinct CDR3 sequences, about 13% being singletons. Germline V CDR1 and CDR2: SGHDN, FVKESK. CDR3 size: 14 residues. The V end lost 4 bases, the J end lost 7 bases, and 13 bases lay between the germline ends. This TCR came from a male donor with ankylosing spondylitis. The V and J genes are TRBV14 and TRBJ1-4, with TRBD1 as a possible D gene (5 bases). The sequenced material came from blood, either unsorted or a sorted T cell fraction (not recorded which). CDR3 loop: CASSRWDEREKLFF. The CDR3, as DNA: TGTGCCAGCAGCCGATGGGACGAACGTGAAAAACTGTTTTTT.